This TCR beta chain was obtained from a study of blood T cell repertoires in COVID-19 (dated by TCRdb to 2019 to 2021). About the full investigation: Collaborator samples came from the United States, Italy and Spain and covered acute and convalescent phases of COVID-19. The material from the prospective study consisted of cDNA or gDNA derived from T cells, B-cell-depleted T cells, or PBMCs. The dataset comprised deeply sampled blood TCRbeta repertoires from subjects exposed to, actively infected with, or recovered from COVID-19. The repertoires were released in a freely available public database meant as a resource for research on the immune response to SARS-CoV-2. Samples were obtained from the ongoing ImmuneRACE study (first 160 participants) and from about 1,300 subjects provided by 6 global collaborators. The sample metadata nearly always contained a de-identified subject ID, COVID-19 status, age in years and sex. HLA class I and class II types, where available, came from metadata supplied by the sample provider rather than from assay-based typing.

The CDR3 has 15 amino acids, counting the end cysteine and phenylalanine. Only the CDR3 region is kept as DNA, spanning 45 bases read in frame from base 1. V gives up 3 bases and J gives up 2 bases, and the segment between their germline ends measures 13 bases. According to the germline V gene, CDR1 reads MGHDK and CDR2 reads SYGVNS. TCRbeta CDR3 regions were amplified from genomic DNA by means of the immunoSEQ Assay, a bias-controlled multiplex PCR. Concerning the study's data processing: Nucleated cell counts per sample were estimated from amplification of reference gene primers within the assay. Sequence reads were collapsed and filtered to measure the absolute abundance of every unique TCRbeta CDR3 rearrangement. For each sample, productive Simpson clonality was calculated by taking the square root of Simpson's diversity index across productive rearrangements. TCRdb carries this immuneACCESS record with in-frame sequences only. Its versions omit some clonotypes, under half of them owing to an unresolved V gene in the studies checked, with the rest unexplained. Clonal size and the V and J genes are those of that table, whereas D and trimming came from the DNA. For this sample the table gives 70,000 to 85,000 clones, of which 80% to 90% were detected only once. The ten top clones hold 15% to 18% of the sample.

General study outcomes and caveats: How much clinical and demographic metadata was included differed by source and by participant, and the metadata was provided uncurated.

A note on this clone: Its antigen target is currently unknown. Base qualities were left out, and no much larger clone turns up one base away.

Each collaborating institution followed its own protocols to collect whole blood in K2EDTA tubes. For TCRbeta analysis, collaborators shipped samples in one of three forms: frozen whole blood, isolated PBMCs, or DNA extracted from either of those sample types. The chain is encoded by TRBV25-1 joined to TRBJ1-1; TRBD1 is a weak D gene call, 5 bases matching. This TCR came from a woman of 80 years or more with acute or convalescent COVID-19. The sample consisted of peripheral blood. The DNA reads TGTGCCAGCAGTGAGTCCCGGGACTTCAACACTGAAGCTTTCTTT. It encodes CASSESRDFNTEAFF.